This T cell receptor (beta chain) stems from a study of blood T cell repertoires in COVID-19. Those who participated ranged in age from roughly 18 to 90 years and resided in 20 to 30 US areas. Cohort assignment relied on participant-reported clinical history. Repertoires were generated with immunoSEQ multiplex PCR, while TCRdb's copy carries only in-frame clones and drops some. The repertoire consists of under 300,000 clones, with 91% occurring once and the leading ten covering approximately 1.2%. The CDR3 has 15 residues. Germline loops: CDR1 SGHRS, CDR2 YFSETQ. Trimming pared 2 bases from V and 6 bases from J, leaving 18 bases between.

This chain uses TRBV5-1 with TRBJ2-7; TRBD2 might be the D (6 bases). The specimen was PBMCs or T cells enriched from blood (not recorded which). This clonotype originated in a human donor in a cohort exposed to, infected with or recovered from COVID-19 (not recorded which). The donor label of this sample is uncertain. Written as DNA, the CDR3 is TGCGCCAGCAGCTTAGGCCGCGGGGAAGGATTCGAGCAGTACTTC. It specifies CASSLGRGEGFEQYF.